The T cell receptor beta chain under discussion was sequenced for a study of T cell changes during pregnancy in multiple sclerosis. In germline, CDR1 is KGHSH, CDR2 LQKENI. J gave up 3 bases and V 2 bases, and 11 bases lay outside the gene matches. The CDR3 length is 17 residues. This table comes from immunoSEQ multiplex PCR, and its TCRdb copy is limited to in-frame clones, with some not included. The sample records roughly 100,000 clones, roughly 93% being singletons. The receptor comes from a female donor with multiple sclerosis, enrolled in a pregnancy study. The V and J genes are TRBV18 and TRBJ2-7; 9 nucleotides match TRBD1. This specimen was peripheral blood, taken after pregnancy. DNA of the CDR3: TGTGCCAGCTCACCATTAGGTTTCGGACAGGGGTTCTACGAGCAGTACTTC. Protein sequence: CASSPLGFGQGFYEQYF. Full variable domain (rest looked up from reference TRBV18 and TRBJ2-7): NAGVMQNPRHLVRRRGQEARLRCSPMKGHSHVYWYRQLPEEGLKFMVYLQKENIIDESGMPKERFSAEFPKEGPSILRIQQVVRGDSAAYFCASSPLGFGQGFYEQYFGPGTRLTVT.